This T cell receptor (beta chain) was captured in a study of blood T cell repertoires in COVID-19. Study-wide background: PBMCs, B-cell-depleted T cells, or T cells were the source of the cDNA or gDNA that made up the material.

Trimming took 5 bases from V and 2 from J; bases not matched to a gene: 9. Germline V lookup: CDR1 SGHRS, CDR2 YFSETQ. This CDR3 spans 15 amino acids. Using immunoSEQ multiplex PCR, the repertoire was profiled, and TCRdb retains in-frame clones only, with some absent. The table shows tens of thousands of clones, with 94% occurring only once. The source of this sequence is a human donor with active COVID-19. The donor label of this sample is uncertain. This chain connects TRBV5-1 to TRBJ2-7; 8 nucleotides line up with TRBD1. Input material: peripheral blood. CDR3 bases: TGCGCCAGCAGTCCTGGACAGGGCGGCCCCTACGAGCAGTACTTC. Its protein product is CASSPGQGGPYEQYF. The full variable domain, in which reference TRBV5-1 and TRBJ2-7 provide the parts outside the CDR3, is KAGVTQTPRYLIKTRGQQVTLSCSPISGHRSVSWYQQTPGQGLQFLFEYFSETQRNKGNFPGRFSGRQFSNSRSEMNVSTLELGDSALYLCASSPGQGGPYEQYFGPGTRLTVT.